This TCR beta chain was retrieved from a study of T cells in Graves' hyperthyroidism and ophthalmopathy. Study in general: Once the initial diagnosis was made, peripheral blood was obtained before any treatment.

Notes on the study in general: In blood, most of the thyroid clonotypes expanded above 0.001 were also present.

The table lists this clonotype with a few counts. Its target is unknown. Authors of the study amplified TCR beta CDR3 regions from RNA transcripts. The HTBI set primed first-round TCR CDR3 RT-PCR. TCRdb independently ran MiXCR on the multiplex PCR reads; one entry per CDR3 protein. This table has 550,000 to 850,000 distinct CDR3 sequences, 18% appearing once. This CDR3 contains 16 residues. Germline V gene sequence: CDR1 SGHTA, CDR2 FQGTGA. The junction had 3 bases not matched to a gene; V was cut back by 0 bases and J by 4 bases. Patients having uncontrolled infection, another autoimmune disease, pregnancy or lactation were not included.

What was sequenced was blood. The clonotype was recovered from a woman between 50 and 59 years old with Graves' hyperthyroidism that later progressed to Graves' ophthalmopathy. The chain combines TRBV7-3 with TRBJ1-6; 7 nucleotides match TRBD1. The DNA of the CDR3 is TGTGCCAGCAGCTTAACGGGGACAGATTATAATTCACCCCTCCACTTT. Encoded protein: CASSLTGTDYNSPLHF.